These 32 T cell receptor beta chains came from one sample sequenced in a study of T cells in Graves' hyperthyroidism and ophthalmopathy. TCR beta CDR3 regions were amplified from RNA transcripts. RT-PCR in the first round (using the HTBI primer set) targeted the TCR CDR3. TCRdb used MiXCR to reprocess the multiplex PCR reads, holding one entry per CDR3 protein. The table has about 200,000 distinct CDR3 sequences, around 18% seen once. Sequencing used blood. The origin of the receptors is a man aged 35-49 years with Graves' hyperthyroidism.

The chain combines TRBV4-3 with TRBJ1-2; 9 bases fit TRBD1. Trimming cost V 4 bases and J 8 bases; bases outside gene matches: 8. This CDR3 is 14 amino acids long. The germline CDR1 and CDR2 sequences are LGHNA and YSLEER. CDR3 nucleotide sequence: TGCGCCAGCAGCCGAAATGACAGGGGGGGGGGCTACACCTTC. It yields the protein CASSRNDRGGGYTF.

This clonotype occurred once. The CDR3 here is CASALAGGQDTQYF. The CDR3 DNA is TGTGCCTCGGCCCTAGCGGGGGGGCAAGATACGCAGTATTTT. V gene TRBV6-2 or TRBV6-3 combines with J gene TRBJ2-3; TRBD2 matches 12 bases. Germline V gene data show CDR1 as MNHEY and CDR2 as SVGEGT. Trimming removed 11 bases from V and 5 bases from J; junction bases left unmatched: 8. The CDR3 extends over 14 amino acids.

The CDR3: CASSLERSSYEQYF. The CDR3 DNA reads as TGTGCCAGCAGCTTAGAAAGGAGCTCCTACGAGCAGTACTTC. The chain recombines TRBV7-2 with TRBJ2-7; no clear D. The CDR3 is 14 amino acids. Deletions cut 1 base from V and 0 bases from J, with 7 bases between. CDR1 is SGHTA, CDR2 FQGNSA, per germline.

The chain carries TRBV6-5 and TRBJ2-6; D might be TRBD1 (6 bases). V lost 2 bases and J 1 base, leaving 9 bases between the germline ends. The CDR3 is 16 residues long. The germline gives CDR1 MNHEY, CDR2 SVGAGI. The CDR3 nucleotides read TGTGCCAGCAGTTACCCGGACAGTTCTGGGGCCAACGTCCTGACTTTC. Translation: CASSYPDSSGANVLTF.

This clonotype was seen only once. V is TRBV7-3 and J is TRBJ2-1; tentatively, D is TRBD1 (5 bases). The germline CDR1 and CDR2 sequences are SGHTA and FQGTGA. The V gene lost 0 bases and the J gene lost 5 bases, with 11 bases spanning the gap. This CDR3 spans 15 amino acids. In nucleotides, the CDR3 is TGTGCCAGCAGCTTAACTGCAGGGTACGACAATGAGCAGTTCTTC. Amino acids: CASSLTAGYDNEQFF.

The gene calls are TRBV19 and TRBJ2-1; perhaps TRBD1 as D (6 bases). The CDR3 has 12 amino acids. The V gene lost 5 bases and the J gene lost 9 bases, with 11 bases spanning the gap. Germline assignment: CDR1 LNHDA and CDR2 SQIVND (reference sequence). In DNA form, the CDR3 reads TGTGCCAGTAGTTCGGACAGCCTTGAGCAGTTCTTC. It translates to CASSSDSLEQFF.

This clonotype was seen at least ten times. This CDR3 reads CASSLSRDREELFF. CDR3 DNA: TGCGCCAGCAGCTTGTCCCGGGACAGGGAGGAGCTGTTTTTT. The V call is TRBV5-1, the J call TRBJ2-2; TRBD1 aligns across 9 bases. V was pared by 1 base and J by 10 bases, with 5 bases of the junction left unmatched. This CDR3 is 14 amino acids long. CDR1 is SGHRS and CDR2 is YFSETQ in the germline V gene.

V usage is TRBV7-2 and J usage is TRBJ1-1; D ambiguous. V shed 5 bases and J shed 1 base, with 5 bases lying between them. The germline V gene has CDR1 SGHTA and CDR2 FQGNSA. This CDR3 is built from 12 residues. The CDR3 protein is CASSLWNTEAFF. The CDR3 DNA reads TGTGCCAGCAGCCTTTGGAACACTGAAGCTTTCTTT. The entire variable domain, with the rest obtained from reference TRBV7-2 and TRBJ1-1, is as follows: GAGVSQSPSNKVTEKGKDVELRCDPISGHTALYWYRQSLGQGLEFLIYFQGNSAPDKSGLPSDRFSAERTGGSVSTLTIQRTQQEDSAVYLCASSLWNTEAFFGQGTRLTVV.

This clonotype was seen more than once but under ten times. The chain combines TRBV19 with TRBJ2-1, with D hard to call. Germline V CDR1 and CDR2: LNHDA, SQIVND (reference sequence). The CDR3 is 15 amino acids. The V end was cut by 3 bases, the J end by 0 bases, with 9 bases between. For the CDR3, the DNA is TGTGCCAGTAGTATCACAGTGAGCTCCTACAATGAGCAGTTCTTC. Its protein is CASSITVSSYNEQFF.

The V call is TRBV20-1, the J call TRBJ1-6; 11 bases are shared with TRBD1. The CDR3 is 17 amino acids. CDR1 DFQATT and CDR2 SNEGSKA come from the germline V gene (reference sequence). V shed 4 bases and J 7 bases; nucleotides not matched to a gene: 12. The CDR3 loop reads CSATRNHGQGANSPLHF. CDR3 DNA: TGCAGTGCTACACGAAACCACGGACAGGGGGCCAATTCACCCCTCCACTTT.

This clonotype was recorded many times. The chain uses TRBV7-2 and TRBJ1-5; the D gene is possibly TRBD1 (5 bases). V lost 5 bases, J lost 1 base, and 15 bases lay in between. In germline, CDR1 is SGHTA, CDR2 FQGNSA. CDR3 length: 16 residues. CDR3 in amino acids: CASSGEGSWSNQPQHF. The CDR3 DNA sequence: TGTGCCAGCAGCGGAGAGGGGTCTTGGAGCAATCAGCCCCAGCATTTT.

This clonotype was counted ten times or more. The J gene is TRBJ2-1, the V gene TRBV27; 8 bases are shared with TRBD1. The CDR3 runs 14 residues. With V trimmed by 2 bases and J by 5 bases, 2 bases remained unmatched. Per germline, CDR1 MNHEY and CDR2 SMNVEV (reference sequence). CDR3 protein: CASSLQGANNEQFF. In DNA form, the CDR3 reads TGTGCCAGCAGTTTACAGGGGGCAAACAATGAGCAGTTCTTC.

This clonotype was counted ten times or more. V is TRBV7-2 and J is TRBJ2-5, with D perhaps matching TRBD1 (6 bases). V lost 5 bases to trimming and J lost 3 bases, with 13 bases between them. This CDR3 spans 14 amino acids. The V gene's germline CDR1 is SGHTA and CDR2 FQGNSA. The CDR3 sequence: CASSQGSLKETQYF. The CDR3 coding sequence is TGTGCCAGCAGCCAGGGGTCACTCAAAGAGACCCAGTACTTC.

This clonotype was observed many times. The V call is TRBV9, the J call TRBJ2-5, with 7 bases identical to TRBD1. Germline assignment: CDR1 SGDLS and CDR2 YYNGEE. The CDR3 is 15 amino acids. V lost 3 bases, J lost 4 bases, and 9 bases stayed unmatched. The CDR3 DNA follows: TGTGCCAGCAGCGGACGACAGGGTGGGGGAGAGACCCAGTACTTC. Translation: CASSGRQGGGETQYF.

In its sample, this clonotype was seen many times. This chain links TRBV18 with TRBJ1-2, with TRBD1 matching over 9 bases. This CDR3 comprises 14 residues. Trimming at V came to 3 bases and at J to 7 bases, leaving 6 bases not matched to a gene. Germline loops: CDR1 KGHSH, CDR2 LQKENI. The CDR3 nucleotides are TGTGCCAGCTCACCGGACAGGGGAGGAGGTGGCTACACCTTC. As protein: CASSPDRGGGGYTF.

The rearrangement uses TRBV11-2 and TRBJ1-1, with 9 bases lining up with TRBD1. Trimming at V came to 5 bases and at J to 4 bases, leaving 5 bases not matched to a gene. Germline V gene sequence: CDR1 SGHAT, CDR2 FQNNGV. This CDR3 is 14 amino acids long. The CDR3 spells CASSTDRGFTEAFF. CDR3 DNA: TGTGCCAGCAGCACCGACAGGGGGTTCACTGAAGCTTTCTTT.

This clonotype was detected many times. CDR3 amino acids: CAWSGQGARGYTF. CDR3 coding DNA: TGTGCCTGGAGTGGCCAGGGGGCTCGAGGCTACACCTTC. The V gene is TRBV30, the J gene TRBJ1-2, with TRBD1 identical over 8 bases. J lost 8 bases, V lost 1 base, and 6 bases had no gene match. CDR1 is GTSNPN, CDR2 SVGIG, per germline (reference sequence). The CDR3 is made up of 13 amino acids.

About this clonotype: A much larger clone is a single base away; this may be a read error. CDR3 sequence reads: CASRKPTRTSAGEQYF. The CDR3 DNA sequence: TGTGCCAGCAGGAAACCCACTCGGACTAGCGCCGGCGAGCAGTACTTC. The chain is built from TRBV6-1 and TRBJ2-7; TRBD2 matches at 9 bases. V shed 6 bases, J shed 6 bases, and the junction held 15 bases outside the gene matches. The V gene's germline CDR1 is MNHNS and CDR2 SASEGT. The CDR3 loop spans 16 amino acids.

This clonotype was recorded at least ten times. This chain links TRBV7-9 with TRBJ2-1; 7 nucleotides align to TRBD1. The CDR3 has 13 amino acids. Germline V gene data show CDR1 as SEHNR and CDR2 as FQNEAQ (reference sequence). The ends lost 9 bases at V and 7 bases at J; junction bases unmatched: 9. CDR3 residues: CARQGISGNEQFF. In DNA form, the CDR3 reads TGTGCCAGACAGGGGATTTCTGGAAATGAGCAGTTCTTC.

As for this clonotype: A clone one base away is much larger, so this may be a read error. The CDR3 DNA reads TGCGCCAGCAGCCTAATCGACAGGGGGGACGATGGCTACACCTTC. This gives the protein CASSLIDRGDDGYTF. The genes are TRBV5-1 and TRBJ1-2; the match to TRBD1 covers 9 bases. The CDR3 runs 15 residues. V dropped 4 bases and J dropped 6; count of bases not matched to a gene: 10. In germline, CDR1 is SGHRS, CDR2 YFSETQ.

This clonotype was counted many times. The chain couples TRBV7-6 to TRBJ2-1; TRBD1 aligns across 9 bases. CDR1 is SGHVS, CDR2 FNYEAQ, per germline. The CDR3 runs 16 residues. The junction had 7 bases not matched to a gene; V was cut back by 1 base and J by 6 bases. CDR3 in amino acids: CASSLGPGQGLNEQFF. The CDR3 DNA reads as TGTGCCAGCAGCTTAGGGCCGGGACAGGGCCTCAATGAGCAGTTCTTC.

This clonotype was seen many times. The chain is built from TRBV20-1 and TRBJ2-7, with TRBD1 matching over 10 bases. The CDR3 sequence is 18 residues long. CDR1 is DFQATT and CDR2 is SNEGSKA in the germline V gene (reference sequence). The junction had 15 bases not matched to a gene; V was cut back by 2 bases and J by 2 bases. CDR3 sequence (DNA): TGCAGTGCTAGATCTCCGGGACAGGGGAAGGGGGGGACCTACGAGCAGTACTTC. Translation gives CSARSPGQGKGGTYEQYF.

This clonotype was found many times. The CDR3 spells CATSDPLTGGVGTDTQYF. CDR3 DNA: TGTGCCACCAGTGACCCACTAACAGGGGGTGTAGGAACAGATACGCAGTATTTT. The chain uses TRBV24-1 and TRBJ2-3; TRBD1 aligns across 8 bases. Germline CDR1 KGHDR, CDR2 SFDVKD. The CDR3 consists of 18 residues. Unmatched junction bases numbered 14, after V lost 4 bases and J lost 3 bases.

This clonotype was observed many times. This chain connects TRBV6-1 to TRBJ1-5; 9 positions agree with TRBD1. The CDR3 spans 17 residues. CDR1 MNHNS and CDR2 SASEGT come from the germline V gene. The V gene end was trimmed by 5 bases and the J gene end by 0 bases; junction bases not matched to a gene: 8. The CDR3 DNA sequence: TGTGCCAGCAGTAGGGACAGGGATGAGAGTAGCAATCAGCCCCAGCATTTT. Translated: CASSRDRDESSNQPQHF.

This clonotype was seen many times. The chain links TRBV29-1 to TRBJ2-7; D assignment may be TRBD1 or TRBD2 (5 bases each). Trimming took 4 bases from V and 0 from J, leaving 7 bases between them. This CDR3 spans 12 amino acids. Germline values: CDR1 SQVTM, CDR2 ANQGSEA. CDR3 DNA sequence: TGCAGCGTTGGGGGGAGCTCCTACGAGCAGTACTTC. Its translation is CSVGGSSYEQYF.

The sample holds many counts of this clonotype. This rearrangement joins TRBV9 to TRBJ2-7, with D possibly called TRBD1 or TRBD2 (5 bases each). V was clipped by 0 bases and J by 7 bases, with 11 bases between them. Per the germline V gene, CDR1 is SGDLS and CDR2 is YYNGEE. The CDR3 spans 13 residues. This chain's CDR3 is CASSVGGAGEQYF. CDR3 sequence (DNA): TGTGCCAGCAGCGTAGGTGGGGCGGGTGAGCAGTACTTC.

In this sample, this clonotype turned up many times. A junction boundary mismatches the germline segment, possibly from a read error. The rearrangement links TRBV28 to TRBJ2-7, with a possible D match to TRBD2 (6 bases). The CDR3 is 14 amino acids. CDR1 is MDHEN, CDR2 SYDVKM, per germline. Written as DNA, the CDR3 is TGCGCCACCAGGAGCCGGGACTCTACCTACGAGCAGTACTTC. Encoded protein: CATRSRDSTYEQYF.

This clonotype was recorded many times. The rearrangement joins TRBV28 to TRBJ2-7, with D unresolved. CDR3 length: 15 amino acids. V was shortened by 7 bases and J by 4 bases, with 20 bases between the two germline ends. Germline V gene data show CDR1 as MDHEN and CDR2 as SYDVKM. The CDR3 nucleotides read TGTGCCAGCACCGACCGGGCCTACCCCCTGTACGAGCAGTACTTC. The encoded protein is CASTDRAYPLYEQYF. Based on the CDR3 plus reference TRBV28 and TRBJ2-7, the full variable domain is DVKVTQSSRYLVKRTGEKVFLECVQDMDHENMFWYRQDPGLGLRLIYFSYDVKMKEKGDIPEGYSVSREKKERFSLILESASTNQTSMYLCASTDRAYPLYEQYFGPGTRLTVT.

The rearrangement joins TRBV30 to TRBJ1-6; weak D call: TRBD1 (6 bases). From germline, CDR1 is GTSNPN and CDR2 SVGIG (reference sequence). Trimming took off 2 bases at V and 7 bases at J, with 12 bases between the two ends. The CDR3 is made up of 14 amino acids. CDR3 sequence (DNA): TGTGCCTGGAGTTCGGGGGCTGAGAATTCACCCCTCCACTTT. Translating it yields CAWSSGAENSPLHF.

This clonotype was observed a handful of times. This chain joins TRBV2 and TRBJ1-6; D unclear. CDR3 length: 13 residues. V was pared by 1 base and J by 6 bases, with 4 bases between. Germline V lookup: CDR1 SNHLY, CDR2 FYNNEI. The CDR3 spells CASSEEINSPLHF. CDR3 nucleotide sequence: TGTGCCAGCAGTGAAGAAATTAATTCACCCCTCCACTTT.

This clonotype is medium-sized (0.01 to 0.1%) within its sample. This chain's CDR3 is CASGMAGQETQYF. Written as DNA, the CDR3 is TGTGCCAGCGGTATGGCAGGGCAAGAGACCCAGTACTTC. The chain combines TRBV2 with TRBJ2-5; possibly TRBD1 for D (5 bases). Trimming removed 8 bases at V and 2 bases at J, with 12 bases between. The germline V gene has CDR1 SNHLY and CDR2 FYNNEI. This CDR3 contains 13 residues.

This clonotype was recorded at least ten times. The chain recombines TRBV6-1 with TRBJ1-2, with 7 nucleotides matching TRBD1. Unmatched junction bases numbered 6, after V lost 7 bases and J lost 4 bases. The CDR3 extends over 13 amino acids. CDR1 MNHNS and CDR2 SASEGT come from the germline V gene. The CDR3 region is CASTTRGTYGYTF. The CDR3 DNA reads TGTGCCAGCACTACCAGGGGGACCTATGGCTACACCTTC.